This is a list of T cell receptor beta chains from one sample in a study of T cell responses to AZD1222 COVID-19 vaccine. The repertoire was sequenced with immunoSEQ multiplex PCR; TCRdb's copy has only in-frame clones and lacks some. This table holds 50,000 to 60,000 clones, 75% to 90% found once. The source material was peripheral blood, sampled on day 0 of AZD1222 vaccination. The receptor source for this set is an adult in good health. Each CDR3 is given with its conserved first and last residue. A D gene is named only where the DNA matches it firmly. Clone size appears in some rows only: once, few, many, or a class for an expanded clone.

>TRBV5-1|-|-|TRBJ2-2
TGCGCCAGCAGCTTGGATATAGGGAACACCGGGGAGCTGTTTTTT
CASSLDIGNTGELFF
>TRBV7-2|-|TRBD2|TRBJ2-3
TGTGCCAGCAGCTTAGAAGTGGCAGCGGGAGGTACGCAGTATTTT
CASSLEVAAGGTQYF
>TRBV12-3/TRBV12-4|-|-|TRBJ1-1
TGTGCCAGCAGTTTAGCGCTGGGTTCGGAAGCTTTCTTT
CASSLALGSEAFF
>TRBV12-3/TRBV12-4|-|TRBD2|TRBJ2-7
TGTGCCAGCAGTTTACTTTTAACGGGAGGGCCGTCCTTC
CASSLLLTGGPSF
>TRBV9|-|TRBD1|TRBJ2-1
TGTGCCAGCAGCGTCAAGGGACAGCTTGACGATGAGCAGTTCTTC
CASSVKGQLDDEQFF
>TRBV11-3|once|-|TRBJ2-6
TGTGCCAGCAGCCCGCCCCGGGGCTCTGGGGCCAACGTCCTGACTTTC
CASSPPRGSGANVLTF
>TRBV6-2/TRBV6-3|-|-|TRBJ2-1
TGTGCCAGCAGTTATTGGGATACTCGAGATAATGAGCAGTTCTTC
CASSYWDTRDNEQFF
>TRBV5-4|-|-|TRBJ1-3
TGTGCCAGCAGCTTTAATGGGAACACCATATATTTT
CASSFNGNTIYF
>TRBV2|-|-|TRBJ2-1
TGTGCCAGCAGTTCGGACGGAGACAATGAGCAGTTCTTC
CASSSDGDNEQFF
>TRBV11-3|-|TRBD1|TRBJ1-1
TGTGCCAGCAGCTTGTCGGGACAGGGGAACACTGAAGCTTTCTTT
CASSLSGQGNTEAFF
>TRBV18|-|-|TRBJ2-3
TGTGCCAGCTCACCGGGACTCGCTTCCACAGATACGCAGTATTTT
CASSPGLASTDTQYF
>TRBV5-1|-|-|TRBJ1-4
TGCGCCAGCAGCCTCACGATCGGAGAAAAACTGTTTTTT
CASSLTIGEKLFF
>TRBV13|-|-|TRBJ2-1
TGTGCCAGCAGCTCTCGACTAGATCCCTACAATGAGCAGTTCTTC
CASSSRLDPYNEQFF
>TRBV3-1/TRBV3-2|-|-|TRBJ2-1
TGTGCCAGCAGTTCGGTCAGGAATGAGCAGTTCTTC
CASSSVRNEQFF
>TRBV7-8|-|TRBD1|TRBJ1-5
TGTGCCAGCAGCTCCAGGGGGGGCAATCAGCCCCAGCATTTT
CASSSRGGNQPQHF
>TRBV18|-|-|TRBJ2-1
TGTGCCAGCTCACCTCAGTATTCCGGGGCTTACAATGAGCAGTTCTTC
CASSPQYSGAYNEQFF
>TRBV6-6|-|-|TRBJ2-2
TGTGCCAGCAGTTACTCCGGACAGTTCACCGGGGAGCTGTTTTTT
CASSYSGQFTGELFF
>TRBV6-5|-|TRBD1|TRBJ1-1
TGTGCCAGCAGTCCGGACAGGGGGAACACTGAAGCTTTCTTT
CASSPDRGNTEAFF
>TRBV10-2|-|-|TRBJ1-5
TGCGCCAGCAGTGAGTCGATCACTAGCAATCAGCCCCAGCATTTT
CASSESITSNQPQHF
>TRBV6-1|-|-|TRBJ2-1
TGTGCCAGCAGTGAACAAGTCGGGATTTCCAATGAGCAGTTCTTC
CASSEQVGISNEQFF
>TRBV30|-|-|TRBJ1-5
TGTGCCTACTCAACAGGGTTCCGACAGCCCCAGCATTTT
CAYSTGFRQPQHF
>TRBV27|-|-|TRBJ1-1
TGTGCCAGCAGTTTAATTCAGAAAAACACTGAAGCTTTCTTT
CASSLIQKNTEAFF
>TRBV5-4|-|-|TRBJ2-5
TGTGCCAGCAGCTCCAGCGAGGAGACCCAGTACTTC
CASSSSEETQYF